The T cell receptor (beta chain) described here comes from a study of regulatory T cells in long-lasting Graves disease. Time point in this sample: persistent/refractory GD, antithyroid drugs over 5 years with positive TRAb. Scientists built the TCR library using RNA that was extracted from PBMCs. Trimming at V came to 6 bases and at J to 6 bases, leaving 4 bases not matched to a gene. CDR3 length equals 13 residues. Germline V CDR1 and CDR2: MNHEY, SMNVEV (reference sequence). CDR3 regions were amplified by Arm-PCR using iRepertoire HTBI primers to build TCR beta libraries. TCRdb reprocessed the multiplex PCR reads via MiXCR and lists one record per CDR3 protein. This table has 390,000 or so distinct CDR3 sequences, roughly 20% appearing once. This clonotype has more than one count but fewer than ten.

The TCR sequence derives from a woman aged 35 to 49 with Graves disease. The rearrangement uses TRBV27 and TRBJ1-5; 8 positions agree with TRBD1. The source was peripheral blood mononuclear cells (PBMCs), collected when the disease was refractory, from a patient treated with antithyroid drugs. CDR3 DNA: TGTGCCAGCAGACGGACAGGGAGTCAGCCCCAGCATTTT. This translates into CASRRTGSQPQHF.